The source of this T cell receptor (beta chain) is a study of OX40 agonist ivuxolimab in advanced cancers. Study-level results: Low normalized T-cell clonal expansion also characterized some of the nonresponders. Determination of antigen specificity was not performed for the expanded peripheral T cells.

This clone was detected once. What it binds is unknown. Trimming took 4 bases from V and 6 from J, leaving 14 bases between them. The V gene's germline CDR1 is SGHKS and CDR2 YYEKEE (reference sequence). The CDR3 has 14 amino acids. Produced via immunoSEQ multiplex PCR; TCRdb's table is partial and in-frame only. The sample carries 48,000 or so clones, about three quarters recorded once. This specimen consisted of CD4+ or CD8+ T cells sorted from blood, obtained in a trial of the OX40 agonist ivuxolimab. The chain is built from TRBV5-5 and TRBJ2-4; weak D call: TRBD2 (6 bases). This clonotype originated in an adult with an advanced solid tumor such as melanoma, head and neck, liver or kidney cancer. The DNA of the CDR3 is TGTGCCAGCAGCCTCCCGCGGGATGGAAACATTCAGTACTTC. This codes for CASSLPRDGNIQYF.